This passage covers 29 T cell receptor beta chains from one sample sequenced in a study of T cells in Graves' hyperthyroidism and ophthalmopathy. RNA transcripts served as the template for amplifying TCR beta CDR3 regions. First-round RT-PCR with HTBI primers amplified the TCR CDR3 region. TCRdb recomputed calls from the multiplex PCR reads with MiXCR, one row per CDR3 protein. Counted here are 700,000 or so distinct CDR3 sequences, roughly 15% occurring once; the ten biggest clones make up under 8.5%. Sequencing was carried out using blood. These receptors were collected from a man between 18 and 35 years old with Graves' hyperthyroidism.

This clonotype was seen ten or more times. V gene TRBV15 combines with J gene TRBJ2-1; D not resolved. Deletions cut 2 bases from V and 10 bases from J, with 12 bases between. The CDR3 is made up of 13 amino acids. Germline CDR1 is LNHNV and CDR2 is YYDKDF (reference sequence). The CDR3 loop reads CATSRPLRGEQFF. CDR3 DNA: TGTGCCACCAGCAGACCCCTGAGAGGCGAGCAGTTCTTC.

This clonotype was counted only a few times. The chain uses TRBV7-9 and TRBJ1-1; the match to TRBD1 covers 7 bases. The CDR3 covers 12 residues. From germline, CDR1 is SEHNR and CDR2 FQNEAQ (reference sequence). After removal of 3 bases from V and 8 bases from J, the junction contained 3 bases not matched to a gene. CDR3 in DNA: TGTGCCAGCAGCTTTGTAGGGGGCGAAGCTTTCTTT. Encoded protein: CASSFVGGEAFF.

There are many counts of this clonotype. The chain uses TRBV12-5 and TRBJ1-1; 9 bases line up with TRBD1. V lost 2 bases and J lost 5; bases outside the gene matches: 15. Per the germline V gene, CDR1 is LGHNT and CDR2 is FRNRAP. The CDR3 is 18 amino acids. The CDR3 nucleotides are TGTGCTAGTGGTTTGAAACCCACCGGACAGGGGATTGGGACTGAAGCTTTCTTT. The encoded protein is CASGLKPTGQGIGTEAFF.

This clonotype was counted only a few times. The chain has TRBV6-1 and TRBJ1-5; 8 nucleotides match TRBD1. The V gene end was trimmed by 9 bases and the J gene end by 7 bases; junction bases not matched to a gene: 5. Germline CDR1 and CDR2: MNHNS and SASEGT. The CDR3 runs to 12 residues. The CDR3 DNA is TGTGCCAGTCAGGGGGCAGGGCAGCCCCAGCATTTT. Protein: CASQGAGQPQHF.

In this sample, this clonotype turned up many times. The J gene is TRBJ2-2, the V gene TRBV28; TRBD1 might be the D (6 bases). This CDR3 has 15 residues. Trimming removed 4 bases at V and 1 base at J, with 10 bases between. CDR1 is MDHEN and CDR2 is SYDVKM in the germline V gene. The CDR3 region is CASSSMTGNTGELFF. DNA for the CDR3: TGTGCCAGCAGTTCCATGACAGGGAACACCGGGGAGCTGTTTTTT.

Points on this clonotype: One junction end disagrees with the germline gene, perhaps due to a read error. J is TRBJ2-2 and V is TRBV5-1; 8 bases agree with TRBD1. This CDR3 is built from 14 residues. Germline lookup yields CDR1 SGHRS and CDR2 YFSETQ. The CDR3 sequence is CASTRDRPTEELFF. The CDR3 DNA follows: TGCGCCAGCACTCGGGACAGGCCGACCGAGGAGCTGTTTTTT.

The rearrangement uses TRBV20-1 and TRBJ1-4; D is ambiguous. Per germline, CDR1 DFQATT and CDR2 SNEGSKA (reference sequence). The V and J ends lost 4 bases and 8 bases respectively, with 11 bases between them. The CDR3 consists of 12 residues. Here the CDR3 reads CSATINPEKLFF. CDR3 in DNA: TGCAGTGCTACCATCAACCCCGAAAAACTGTTTTTT.

This clonotype was observed a single time. The chain recombines TRBV9 with TRBJ2-1; 9 nucleotides align to TRBD1. The CDR3 length is 14 residues. The junction had 8 bases not matched to a gene; V was cut back by 3 bases and J by 10 bases. CDR1 is SGDLS, CDR2 YYNGEE, per germline. The CDR3 reads CASSGRTGDGEQFF. The DNA for the CDR3 is TGTGCCAGCAGCGGAAGGACAGGGGACGGGGAGCAGTTCTTC.

The CDR3 DNA sequence: TGTGCCATCAGCGGTTGGGACAGGGGGAACACTGAAGCTTTCTTT. Translated, it gives CAISGWDRGNTEAFF. The gene calls are TRBV10-3 and TRBJ1-1, with 10 bases aligning to TRBD1. The CDR3 is made up of 15 amino acids. Germline assignment: CDR1 ENHRY and CDR2 SYGVKD. J gave up 1 base and V 6 bases, and 5 bases lay outside the gene matches.

Details on this clonotype: Just one base apart from a much larger clone, this may be a read error. In DNA form, the CDR3 reads TGTGCCAGCACCAGGACGGCCACCCCTGGGGCCAACGTCCTGATTTTC. Residues: CASTRTATPGANVLIF. The chain has TRBV27 and TRBJ2-6; perhaps TRBD1 as D (5 bases). This CDR3 contains 16 residues. Germline CDR1 and CDR2: MNHEY and SMNVEV (reference sequence).

In this sample, this clonotype turned up a few times. This chain uses TRBV24-1 with TRBJ2-3, with 9 nucleotides matching TRBD1. The CDR3 is 15 residues long. CDR1 and CDR2 from the germline V gene are KGHDR and SFDVKD. The V gene end was trimmed by 3 bases and the J gene end by 5 bases; junction bases not matched to a gene: 5. The CDR3 region is CATSDAGTGKDTQYF. The CDR3, as DNA: TGTGCCACCAGTGATGCCGGGACAGGGAAAGATACGCAGTATTTT.

In its sample, this clonotype was seen a few times. The chain links TRBV4-3 to TRBJ1-2; D might be TRBD1 (5 bases). This CDR3 region has 12 residues. V was pared by 0 bases and J by 7 bases, with 6 bases between. Per the germline V gene, CDR1 is LGHNA and CDR2 is YSLEER. The CDR3 DNA sequence: TGCGCCAGCAGCCAAGATGGGACTGGCTACACCTTC. Encoded protein: CASSQDGTGYTF.

J is TRBJ2-2 and V is TRBV6-2 or TRBV6-3, with a weak D call TRBD1 (6 bases). Germline V gene sequence: CDR1 MNHEY, CDR2 SVGEGT. This CDR3 has 17 residues. V was pared by 0 bases and J by 11 bases, with 22 bases between. Here the CDR3 reads CASSYSRRQVRRGELFF. CDR3 in DNA: TGTGCCAGCAGTTACTCACGACGACAGGTCCGCCGAGGCGAGCTGTTTTTT.

This clonotype was counted a few times. The chain has TRBV12-5 and TRBJ1-5; D is possibly TRBD1 (6 bases). Germline lookup yields CDR1 LGHNT and CDR2 FRNRAP. The CDR3 consists of 16 residues. The V gene lost 1 base and the J gene lost 5 bases, with 15 bases spanning the gap. The CDR3 nucleotides read TGTGCTAGTGGTTTGGGCCGAGGAGGGGGGTATCAGCCCCAGCATTTT. Amino acid sequence: CASGLGRGGGYQPQHF.

This clonotype was observed at least ten times. The rearrangement joins TRBV5-5 to TRBJ1-4, with TRBD1 matching 9 bases. The germline V gene encodes CDR1 SGHKS and CDR2 YYEKEE (reference sequence). The CDR3 is 14 residues long. V dropped 4 bases and J dropped 6; count of bases not matched to a gene: 4. The CDR3 protein is CASSRDRADEKLFF. CDR3 in DNA: TGTGCCAGCAGCCGGGACAGGGCCGATGAAAAACTGTTTTTT.

At least ten counts were recorded for this clonotype. V usage is TRBV5-1 and J usage is TRBJ2-1; D may be TRBD2 (5 bases). V lost 0 bases and J 0 bases, leaving 7 bases between the germline ends. CDR1 and CDR2 from the germline V gene are SGHRS and YFSETQ. There are 15 residues in the CDR3. CDR3 loop: CASSLEAVSYNEQFF. For the CDR3, the DNA is TGCGCCAGCAGCTTGGAAGCGGTCTCCTACAATGAGCAGTTCTTC.

In this sample, this clonotype turned up a few times. This chain links TRBV27 with TRBJ1-5, with TRBD1 as a possible D gene (6 bases). The CDR3 is 15 residues long. V gave up 2 bases and J gave up 3 bases, with 11 bases separating them. Germline assignment: CDR1 MNHEY and CDR2 SMNVEV (reference sequence). CDR3 sequence (DNA): TGTGCCAGCAGTTTAGGAGCGGGGGCCAATCAGCCCCAGCATTTT. It encodes CASSLGAGANQPQHF.

This clonotype was seen at least ten times. The V and J genes are TRBV7-8 and TRBJ2-2; 11 bases fit TRBD1. This CDR3 is 21 amino acids long. Germline V CDR1 and CDR2: SGHVS, FQNEAQ. Germline trimming cut 2 bases from V and 6 bases from J; bases unmatched to any gene: 20. The CDR3 reads CASSLLAGSQGRTGGSGELFF. Here the CDR3 DNA reads TGTGCCAGCAGCTTATTAGCAGGCAGTCAGGGGAGGACAGGGGGCTCCGGGGAGCTGTTTTTT.

The chain couples TRBV11-2 to TRBJ1-2, with 11 bases that match TRBD1. The germline gives CDR1 SGHAT, CDR2 FQNNGV. The V segment lost 1 base and the J segment 5 bases; nucleotides outside the gene matches: 3. CDR3 length equals 15 residues. CDR3 sequence reads: CASSLGDRGIYGYTF. The CDR3 DNA reads as TGTGCCAGCAGCTTAGGGGACAGGGGGATATATGGCTACACCTTC. Looking up the rest from reference TRBV11-2 and TRBJ1-2 gives the full variable domain: EAGVAQSPRYKIIEKRQSVAFWCNPISGHATLYWYQQILGQGPKLLIQFQNNGVVDDSQLPKDRFSAERLKGVDSTLKIQPAKLEDSAVYLCASSLGDRGIYGYTFGSGTRLTVV.

CDR3 loop: CATSDPNGTPEGETQYF. CDR3 sequence (DNA): TGTGCCACCAGTGATCCCAACGGGACCCCCGAGGGAGAGACCCAGTACTTC. V usage is TRBV24-1 and J usage is TRBJ2-5, with D possibly being TRBD1 or TRBD2 (5 bases each). V was cut by 3 bases and J by 4 bases, with 20 bases left in between. The length of the CDR3 is 17 residues. Germline CDR1 reads KGHDR; CDR2 reads SFDVKD.

This chain connects TRBV7-2 to TRBJ1-1, with no clear D. The CDR3 totals 14 residues. Germline V gives CDR1 SGHTA, CDR2 FQGNSA. Trimming removed 3 bases at V and 2 bases at J, with 10 bases between. The DNA of the CDR3 is TGTGCCAGCAGCTTTAGGTTTTTCAACACTGAAGCTTTCTTT. Its protein is CASSFRFFNTEAFF.

The CDR3 DNA reads TGTGCCAGCAGCTATGGACAGGGGGCTGGGGGCCTAGCCAAAAACATTCAGTACTTC. Its translation is CASSYGQGAGGLAKNIQYF. This chain connects TRBV11-2 to TRBJ2-4; 11 bases map to TRBD1. V lost 4 bases to trimming and J lost 0 bases; unmatched junction nucleotides: 11. Looked up from germline, CDR1 is SGHAT and CDR2 is FQNNGV. The CDR3 has 19 residues. Filled out from reference TRBV11-2 and TRBJ2-4, the complete variable domain reads EAGVAQSPRYKIIEKRQSVAFWCNPISGHATLYWYQQILGQGPKLLIQFQNNGVVDDSQLPKDRFSAERLKGVDSTLKIQPAKLEDSAVYLCASSYGQGAGGLAKNIQYFGAGTRLSVL.

This clonotype was found many times. J is TRBJ1-2 and V is TRBV6-1; TRBD1 matches 9 bases. Unmatched junction bases numbered 15, after V lost 5 bases and J lost 5 bases. Germline assignment: CDR1 MNHNS and CDR2 SASEGT. CDR3 size: 17 residues. The CDR3 sequence is CASSYSLHRGRGYGYTF. In nucleotides, the CDR3 is TGTGCCAGCAGTTACTCTTTGCACAGGGGGCGGGGATATGGCTACACCTTC.

This clonotype was observed many times. V gene TRBV28 combines with J gene TRBJ1-3; 8 nucleotides align to TRBD1. This CDR3 region has 15 residues. V shed 4 bases, J shed 4 bases, and the junction held 6 bases outside the gene matches. Germline V lookup: CDR1 MDHEN, CDR2 SYDVKM. This CDR3 reads CASSSPGGPGNTIYF. DNA of the CDR3: TGTGCCAGCAGTTCCCCAGGGGGCCCAGGAAACACCATATATTTT.

The genes are TRBV20-1 and TRBJ2-3; no reliable D call. The germline V gene encodes CDR1 DFQATT and CDR2 SNEGSKA (reference sequence). This CDR3 is built from 13 residues. V dropped 3 bases and J dropped 2 bases, with 9 bases sitting between them. CDR3 sequence reads: CSASPTSTDTQYF. In DNA form, the CDR3 reads TGCAGTGCTAGTCCAACCTCCACAGATACGCAGTATTTT.

This clonotype was picked up many times. The chain has TRBV2 and TRBJ1-2; D is unresolved. V was shortened by 2 bases and J by 8 bases, with 18 bases between the two germline ends. CDR3 length: 15 amino acids. Germline-derived CDR1 and CDR2 are SNHLY and FYNNEI. Written as DNA, the CDR3 is TGTGCCAGCAGTGAATGGTGGCAGACCGCCGGAGGCTACACCTTC. This encodes CASSEWWQTAGGYTF.

This clonotype has at least ten counts. This sequence joins TRBV3-1 and TRBJ2-1, with D hard to call. The CDR3 runs to 12 residues. Germline V gene lookup returns CDR1 LGHDT and CDR2 YNNKEL (reference sequence). Trimming shortened V by 2 bases and J by 6 bases, and 5 bases separated the two germline ends. CDR3 amino acids: CASSQRINEQFF. The CDR3 nucleotides are TGTGCCAGCAGCCAAAGGATCAATGAGCAGTTCTTC.

This clonotype was found many times. The V gene is TRBV20-1, the J gene TRBJ2-1; D uncertain. The germline V gene encodes CDR1 DFQATT and CDR2 SNEGSKA (reference sequence). V lost 3 bases and J lost 1, with 10 bases in between. This CDR3 comprises 14 residues. In DNA, the CDR3 is TGCAGTGCTAGGGTGGTCGTATCCTACAATGAGCAGTTCTTC. As protein: CSARVVVSYNEQFF.

Notes on this clonotype: A much more abundant neighbour one base away suggests this may be a read error. The CDR3: CASSLPLGGMMAKNIRYF. The CDR3 DNA reads as TGTGCCAGCAGTTTACCCCTGGGGGGGATGATGGCCAAAAACATTCGGTACTTC. This rearrangement joins TRBV28 to TRBJ2-4, with 7 bases lining up with TRBD2. The CDR3 covers 18 residues. Germline CDR1 is MDHEN and CDR2 is SYDVKM.